These 18 T cell receptor beta chains were all obtained from the same sample, sequenced in a study of T-cell memory formation after mild COVID-19 (dated by TCRdb to 2020 to 2023). Receptor amplification or capture employed 5' RACE. Sequencing was performed on an Illumina NovaSeq 6000. In TCRdb, the public reads were trimmed at Q25 with fastp and aligned with MiXCR, with productive beta chains retained. A single entry per CDR3 protein holds the most common genes and DNA from its merged rows. For this sample the table gives hundreds of thousands of distinct CDR3 sequences, of which 15% to 17% were detected only once. The biggest ten clones account for over 2% of the sample. The specimen was PBMCs or a T cell subset sorted from them (not recorded which). The receptor set was obtained from an adult woman who had mild COVID-19 (a few samples of this study predate the infection). The sample titles of this study are shuffled in the database, so cell type and time point are left out; the donor was told from shared clones.

The CDR3 sequence: CASSPYEWGRGSETQYF. DNA of the CDR3: TGTGCCAGCAGTCCTTACGAGTGGGGACGCGGATCAGAGACCCAGTACTTC. The chain couples TRBV5-4 to TRBJ2-5; D is tentatively TRBD1 or TRBD2 (5 bases each). Trimming removed 5 bases at V and 4 bases at J, with 24 bases between. CDR1 is SGHNT and CDR2 is YYREEE in the germline V gene (reference sequence). This CDR3 contains 17 residues.

This clonotype turned up a few times. The chain is built from TRBV7-3 and TRBJ2-3; D unresolved. The CDR3 totals 15 residues. V lost 5 bases, J lost 1 base, and 13 bases lay in between. Germline V lookup: CDR1 SGHTA, CDR2 FQGTGA. The CDR3: CASSPRVAGTDTQYF. The DNA for the CDR3 is TGTGCCAGCAGCCCTCGGGTGGCAGGCACAGATACGCAGTATTTT.

This clonotype was observed a few times. The genes are TRBV7-2 and TRBJ2-6; no clear D gene. Between the trimmed V and J ends, which lost 4 bases and 2 bases, there was a span of 9 bases. This CDR3 has 15 residues. From germline, CDR1 is SGHTA and CDR2 FQGNSA. The CDR3 is CASSSRKTGANVLTF. In DNA form, the CDR3 reads TGTGCCAGCAGCTCTCGGAAGACTGGGGCCAACGTCCTGACTTTC.

The chain couples TRBV12-3 or TRBV12-4 to TRBJ1-1, with a possible D match to TRBD1 (6 bases). The CDR3 spans 14 residues. The germline V and J ends were trimmed by 10 bases and 4 bases, with 19 bases remaining between them. The CDR3 DNA is TGTGCCACCTACGCCGTGGCAGGGGTCACTGAAGCTTTCTTT. Translation: CATYAVAGVTEAFF.

This clonotype has a handful of counts. V is TRBV5-5 and J is TRBJ1-1; perhaps TRBD1 as D (6 bases). Germline V lookup: CDR1 SGHKS, CDR2 YYEKEE (reference sequence). This CDR3 has 15 residues. V was shortened by 6 bases and J by 4 bases, with 19 bases between the two germline ends. The CDR3 spells CASTSTGARRTEAFF. The CDR3 bases are TGTGCCAGCACCTCGACGGGGGCGCGCCGCACTGAAGCTTTCTTT.

V and J are TRBV7-9 and TRBJ2-3; TRBD1 matches at 7 bases. V was pared by 8 bases and J by 6 bases, with 8 bases of the junction left unmatched. The germline V gene has CDR1 SEHNR and CDR2 FQNEAQ (reference sequence). CDR3 length equals 13 residues. The CDR3 protein is CASSAGGSDTQYF. The CDR3, as DNA: TGTGCCAGCTCCGCAGGGGGATCCGATACGCAGTATTTT.

This clonotype was observed a few times. V usage is TRBV5-6 and J usage is TRBJ2-7; no firm D call. There are 13 residues in the CDR3. Per germline, CDR1 SGHDT and CDR2 YYEEEE. The V end was cut by 0 bases, the J end by 4 bases, with 8 bases between. In nucleotides, the CDR3 is TGTGCCAGCAGCTTGGGTGTTGGGTACGAGCAGTACTTC. This encodes CASSLGVGYEQYF.

This clonotype turned up a few times. The J gene is TRBJ1-2, the V gene TRBV12-3 or TRBV12-4; D is ambiguous. The V end was cut by 1 base, the J end by 3 bases, with 9 bases between. This CDR3 has 14 residues. The chain's CDR3 is CASSLDGSYYGYTF. The CDR3 DNA is TGTGCCAGCAGTTTAGATGGCAGTTACTATGGCTACACCTTC.

The chain uses TRBV7-2 and TRBJ2-3, with a tentative D call TRBD2 (6 bases). V shed 1 base and J shed 0 bases, with 8 bases lying between them. The CDR3 covers 15 residues. Germline V gene lookup returns CDR1 SGHTA and CDR2 FQGNSA. In DNA, the CDR3 is TGTGCCAGCAGCTTAGTGGAGGGTAGCACAGATACGCAGTATTTT. It yields the protein CASSLVEGSTDTQYF.

This clonotype showed up many times. The DNA for the CDR3 is TGCAGTGCCGGACAGTTCTACGAGCAGTACTTC. This gives the protein CSAGQFYEQYF. The chain is built from TRBV20-1 and TRBJ2-7; the D gene is possibly TRBD1 (6 bases). The length of the CDR3 is 11 residues. The germline V gene encodes CDR1 DFQATT and CDR2 SNEGSKA (reference sequence). The V end was cut by 6 bases, the J end by 3 bases, with 9 bases between.

The sample holds a few counts of this clonotype. The rearrangement links TRBV6-6 to TRBJ2-1, with 9 bases identical to TRBD1. This CDR3 has 15 amino acids. Germline-derived CDR1 and CDR2 are MNHNY and SVGAGI (reference sequence). V was clipped by 8 bases and J by 7 bases; unmatched bases: 12. CDR3: CASELQGASGNEQFF. CDR3 bases: TGTGCCAGCGAGTTACAGGGGGCTTCGGGGAATGAGCAGTTCTTC.

This clonotype was detected only a few times. The genes are TRBV24-1 and TRBJ1-2; perhaps TRBD1 as D (6 bases). The CDR3 spans 17 residues. Germline lookup yields CDR1 KGHDR and CDR2 SFDVKD. Trimming cost V 2 bases and J 4 bases, with 19 bases left between them. DNA for the CDR3: TGTGCCACCAGTGATTCTCGGACAGTTCAAGGCGGCTATGGCTACACCTTC. Translating gives CATSDSRTVQGGYGYTF.

This clonotype was recorded a few times. The chain carries TRBV27 and TRBJ2-2; D uncertain. The CDR3 loop spans 16 amino acids. V was shortened by 2 bases and J by 2 bases, with 12 bases between the two germline ends. Germline V gene lookup returns CDR1 MNHEY and CDR2 SMNVEV (reference sequence). CDR3 DNA: TGTGCCAGCAGTTTAAGTCGGGCTCTCAACACCGGGGAGCTGTTTTTT. This codes for CASSLSRALNTGELFF.

This clonotype turned up a few times. The chain joins TRBV20-1 to TRBJ2-2; D gene ambiguous. The length of the CDR3 is 13 residues. Trimming removed 5 bases from V and 6 bases from J, with 13 bases in between. Germline-derived CDR1 and CDR2 are DFQATT and SNEGSKA (reference sequence). This chain's CDR3 is CSARRQVPGELFF. The DNA of the CDR3 is TGCAGTGCTCGCCGGCAAGTTCCCGGGGAGCTGTTTTTT.

This clonotype was seen only a few times. Here the CDR3 reads CASRAGRRETQYF. CDR3 nucleotide sequence: TGTGCCAGCAGAGCCGGGCGTCGGGAGACCCAGTACTTC. V is TRBV9 and J is TRBJ2-5, with D unresolved. Between the trimmed V and J ends, which lost 5 bases and 5 bases, there was a span of 13 bases. The CDR3 spans 13 residues. Germline lookup yields CDR1 SGDLS and CDR2 YYNGEE.

The V and J genes are TRBV7-2 and TRBJ2-2; D perhaps matches TRBD1 (5 bases). The CDR3 has 14 amino acids. The germline gives CDR1 SGHTA, CDR2 FQGNSA. V lost 5 bases and J lost 0, with 7 bases in between. The CDR3: CASSTTANTGELFF. The CDR3 bases are TGTGCCAGCAGCACGACAGCGAACACCGGGGAGCTGTTTTTT.

This clonotype was recorded a few times. The V and J genes are TRBV6-5 and TRBJ2-7; the match to TRBD1 covers 8 bases. The CDR3 runs to 14 residues. CDR1 is MNHEY and CDR2 is SVGAGI in the germline V gene. V shed 7 bases and J 1 base; nucleotides not matched to a gene: 6. The CDR3 sequence: CASNPTGESYEQYF. DNA of the CDR3: TGTGCCAGCAACCCGACAGGGGAGTCCTACGAGCAGTACTTC.

This clonotype showed up many times. The chain carries TRBV5-1 and TRBJ1-1; D may be TRBD1 (5 bases). Trimming cost V 0 bases and J 0 bases, with 9 bases left between them. The CDR3 is 15 amino acids. The germline V gene encodes CDR1 SGHRS and CDR2 YFSETQ. CDR3 protein: CASSLAGEMNTEAFF. The CDR3, as DNA: TGCGCCAGCAGCTTGGCGGGGGAGATGAACACTGAAGCTTTCTTT.